Each of the 27 T cell receptor beta chains below was sequenced from the same sample in a study of blood T cells in healthy people across ages. Primed by a sample-barcoded 5' primer and a J-beta primer mix, a second PCR proceeded for 7 to 11 cycles. In TCRdb, the 5' RACE reads were re-called with MiXCR into one record per CDR3 protein. Of about 970,000 distinct CDR3 sequences listed, about 51% are singletons. The source material was blood. The receptors here all came from a woman in her sixties or seventies in good health.

The CDR3 DNA sequence: TGCGCCAGCAGCCGGACTAGCGGACACGTCAATGAGCAGTTCTTC. Translating it yields CASSRTSGHVNEQFF. The chain uses TRBV5-1 and TRBJ2-1, with 10 bases fitting TRBD2. The CDR3 sequence is 15 residues long. Trimming cost V 4 bases and J 6 bases; bases outside gene matches: 7. CDR1 and CDR2 (germline): SGHRS, YFSETQ.

The rearrangement uses TRBV4-3 and TRBJ2-1; the D is unclear. The CDR3 runs to 15 residues. Germline assignment: CDR1 LGHNA and CDR2 YSLEER. V shed 2 bases and J shed 9 bases, with 17 bases lying between them. DNA for the CDR3: TGCGCCAGCAGCCAACAGGCTGTGGAATTGGGTGAGCAGTTCTTC. It codes for CASSQQAVELGEQFF.

This clonotype was seen a handful of times. CDR3 coding DNA: TGCGCCAGCAGCCAGGACTGGGACAGGGCTCAGCCCCAGCATTTT. Translating it yields CASSQDWDRAQPQHF. The V gene is TRBV4-3, the J gene TRBJ1-5; 9 nucleotides line up with TRBD1. Losses at the gene ends were 3 bases for V and 6 bases for J; bases not matched to a gene: 6. Germline CDR1 reads LGHNA; CDR2 reads YSLEER. The CDR3 covers 15 residues.

In DNA, the CDR3 is TGCAGTGCTCTCTCCCCCATGGACAGCCTTAACTATGGCTACACCTTC. Its translation: CSALSPMDSLNYGYTF. V gene TRBV20-1 combines with J gene TRBJ1-2, with D possibly matching TRBD1 (6 bases). V lost 5 bases and J lost 1, with 20 bases in between. In germline, CDR1 is DFQATT, CDR2 SNEGSKA (reference sequence). This CDR3 has 16 residues.

The J gene is TRBJ2-3, the V gene TRBV27; 15 nucleotides align to TRBD2. Germline V gene sequence: CDR1 MNHEY, CDR2 SMNVEV (reference sequence). The J segment lost 2 bases and the V segment lost 5 bases, leaving 11 bases of the junction unmatched. The CDR3 is 19 amino acids. CDR3 region: CASSTIPGLAGGTTDTQYF. The CDR3 nucleotides are TGTGCCAGCAGTACCATCCCGGGACTAGCGGGAGGCACCACAGATACGCAGTATTTT.

The gene calls are TRBV7-2 and TRBJ2-4, with 8 positions matching TRBD1. TRBJ2-7 explains the end of the DNA better; the J call may be wrong. The CDR3 runs 14 residues. Germline V gene data show CDR1 as SGHTA and CDR2 as FQGNSA. The CDR3 DNA is TGTGCCAGCAGCCCCAATGACAGGGGCCACGAGCAGTACTTC. This codes for CASSPNDRGHEQYF.

V gene TRBV20-1 combines with J gene TRBJ2-1; a weak D match, TRBD2 (5 bases). Germline CDR1 is DFQATT and CDR2 is SNEGSKA (reference sequence). This CDR3 comprises 15 residues. V lost 6 bases to trimming and J lost 0 bases, with 15 bases between them. The CDR3 DNA follows: TGCAGTGCACTGACGGGATCCAGCTCCTACAATGAGCAGTTCTTC. Amino acids: CSALTGSSSYNEQFF.

The genes are TRBV5-1 and TRBJ2-7, with 9 bases fitting TRBD2. The V segment lost 4 bases and the J segment 0 bases; nucleotides outside the gene matches: 11. CDR1 and CDR2 (germline): SGHRS, YFSETQ. The CDR3 totals 17 residues. CDR3: CASSPTPNSGSSYEQYF. The CDR3 coding sequence is TGCGCCAGCAGCCCCACTCCGAATAGCGGGAGCTCCTACGAGCAGTACTTC.

CDR3 sequence (DNA): TGTGCCAGCAGGGGACAGGGAGGGTTTTACGAGCAGTACTTC. The encoded protein is CASRGQGGFYEQYF. The rearrangement joins TRBV6-2 or TRBV6-3 to TRBJ2-5; 9 nucleotides agree with TRBD1. The J call may be incorrect, as the DNA end agrees better with TRBJ2-7. The CDR3 runs to 14 residues. Germline V gives CDR1 MNHEY, CDR2 SVGEGT.

This clonotype was counted a single time. This chain joins TRBV15 and TRBJ2-1; 8 nucleotides match TRBD1. This CDR3 region has 17 residues. From germline, CDR1 is LNHNV and CDR2 YYDKDF (reference sequence). Unmatched junction bases numbered 11, after V lost 3 bases and J lost 4 bases. This chain's CDR3 is CATSSRQVRGLYNEQFF. CDR3 coding DNA: TGTGCCACCAGCAGTCGGCAAGTCAGGGGGCTTTACAATGAGCAGTTCTTC. The complete variable domain, with remaining parts taken from reference TRBV15 and TRBJ2-1, reads DAMVIQNPRYQVTQFGKPVTLSCSQTLNHNVMYWYQQKSSQAPKLLFHYYDKDFNNEADTPDNFQSRRPNTSFCFLDIRSPGLGDTAMYLCATSSRQVRGLYNEQFFGPGTRLTVL.

This clonotype has just a few counts. The chain couples TRBV10-3 to TRBJ2-7, with D possibly called TRBD1 or TRBD2 (5 bases each). V was cut by 8 bases and J by 0 bases, with 11 bases left in between. Germline lookup yields CDR1 ENHRY and CDR2 SYGVKD. The CDR3 runs 13 residues. In DNA form, the CDR3 reads TGTGCCATCCGGGACGCAGGCTCCTACGAGCAGTACTTC. This sequence encodes CAIRDAGSYEQYF.

This clonotype was seen a few times. This chain connects TRBV18 to TRBJ2-7, with TRBD1 identical over 7 bases. CDR1 is KGHSH and CDR2 is LQKENI in the germline V gene. V dropped 4 bases and J dropped 0; count of bases not matched to a gene: 6. The CDR3 loop spans 15 amino acids. The CDR3 reads CASSQNTGDSYEQYF. Here the CDR3 DNA reads TGTGCCAGCTCACAGAACACAGGGGACTCCTACGAGCAGTACTTC.

The genes are TRBV5-1 and TRBJ1-1; 9 nucleotides align to TRBD1. Germline V lookup: CDR1 SGHRS, CDR2 YFSETQ. Losses at the gene ends were 5 bases for V and 4 bases for J; bases not matched to a gene: 3. The CDR3 has 13 amino acids. CDR3 nucleotide sequence: TGCGCCAGCAGGGGGGACAGGGCCACTGAAGCTTTCTTT. The encoded protein is CASRGDRATEAFF.

This clonotype was seen a handful of times. The chain carries TRBV20-1 and TRBJ2-7; 11 nucleotides align to TRBD2. V was clipped by 6 bases and J by 4 bases; unmatched bases: 8. The CDR3 has 14 amino acids. The germline CDR1 and CDR2 sequences are DFQATT and SNEGSKA (reference sequence). CDR3 in amino acids: CSAVAGGESYEQYF. In DNA form, the CDR3 reads TGCAGTGCCGTAGCGGGAGGGGAGTCATACGAGCAGTACTTC.

This clonotype was seen a handful of times. The J gene is TRBJ2-7, the V gene TRBV5-5; D unclear. Germline V gives CDR1 SGHKS, CDR2 YYEKEE (reference sequence). The length of the CDR3 is 13 residues. V was trimmed by 4 bases and J by 4 bases, leaving 12 bases between them. Here the CDR3 reads CASSVSVKYEQYF. CDR3 DNA sequence: TGTGCCAGCAGCGTTTCGGTAAAATACGAGCAGTACTTC.

This clonotype has a single count. This chain joins TRBV7-2 and TRBJ2-1; D not certain. Looked up from germline, CDR1 is SGHTA and CDR2 is FQGNSA. The CDR3 runs to 14 residues. V lost 5 bases and J lost 9, with 17 bases in between. Here the CDR3 reads CASSPSPIVIEQFF. The CDR3 DNA reads TGTGCCAGCAGCCCGTCCCCAATAGTCATTGAGCAGTTCTTC.

This chain connects TRBV9 to TRBJ2-7, with 7 bases aligning to TRBD2. In germline, CDR1 is SGDLS, CDR2 YYNGEE. The CDR3 loop spans 15 amino acids. The V and J ends lost 0 bases and 0 bases, in that order; junction bases with no gene match: 3. CDR3 nucleotides: TGTGCCAGCAGCGTAGGGAGCGGGGCCTCCTACGAGCAGTACTTC. This encodes CASSVGSGASYEQYF.

A note on this clonotype: A read error may explain this, as a much larger clone is one base away. The rearrangement uses TRBV12-3 or TRBV12-4 and TRBJ2-3, with 11 bases matching TRBD2. Unmatched junction bases numbered 5, after V lost 6 bases and J lost 3 bases. The CDR3 has 15 amino acids. In DNA, the CDR3 is TGTGCCAGCAGAGCTAGCGGGAGGAGGACAGATACGCAGTATTTT. Translation gives CASRASGRRTDTQYF.

The count of this clonotype is one. The chain links TRBV4-3 to TRBJ2-5, with 9 bases aligning to TRBD2. The CDR3 consists of 16 residues. J was trimmed by 11 bases and V by 0 bases; bases with no gene match: 13. Germline V gene data show CDR1 as LGHNA and CDR2 as YSLEER. In nucleotides, the CDR3 is TGCGCCAGCAGCCAAGATTGGTGGCGGGAGGGCCTCGGGCAGTACTTC. Translating it yields CASSQDWWREGLGQYF.

This clonotype was found many times. The genes are TRBV28 and TRBJ2-7; D uncertain. The CDR3 length is 17 residues. Looked up from germline, CDR1 is MDHEN and CDR2 is SYDVKM. The ends were cut back, 4 bases at V and 3 bases at J, with 22 bases in the middle. The CDR3 coding sequence is TGTGCCAGCAGTTCAGCCCCGCAGGCCGAAATTAACTACGAGCAGTACTTC. It codes for CASSSAPQAEINYEQYF.

The V call is TRBV7-2, the J call TRBJ2-7; 11 positions match TRBD2. Matching the DNA end better, TRBJ2-5 makes the J call doubtful. This CDR3 contains 14 residues. Germline V gene lookup returns CDR1 SGHTA and CDR2 FQGNSA. In DNA form, the CDR3 reads TGTGCCAGCAGCCAAACGACTAGCGGGACGACCCAGTACTTC. It encodes CASSQTTSGTTQYF.

This clonotype was recorded a few times. The chain employs TRBV3-1 and TRBJ2-3; the D gene is possibly TRBD2 (6 bases). V lost 5 bases to trimming and J lost 0 bases, with 12 bases between them. The CDR3 contains 15 residues. The germline V gene has CDR1 LGHDT and CDR2 YNNKEL (reference sequence). The CDR3 DNA follows: TGTGCCAGCAGCACGACCGGGACTAGCACAGATACGCAGTATTTT. It encodes CASSTTGTSTDTQYF.

The table lists this clonotype with a count of one. The chain links TRBV7-9 to TRBJ2-5; D call uncertain. The J call is in doubt because the DNA end fits TRBJ2-7 better. Germline V gene sequence: CDR1 SEHNR, CDR2 FQNEAQ (reference sequence). This CDR3 is 15 amino acids long. CDR3 sequence (DNA): TGTGCCAGCAGCCCATGGGCCGAGGTGATCTACGAGCAGTACTTC. As protein: CASSPWAEVIYEQYF.

This clonotype was seen only a few times. The chain uses TRBV6-5 and TRBJ2-3; D unresolved. Trimming removed 8 bases from V and 5 bases from J, with 11 bases in between. Germline CDR1 MNHEY, CDR2 SVGAGI. The CDR3 totals 12 residues. In nucleotides, the CDR3 is TGTGCCAGCGTCCCCTGGGAAGATACGCAGTATTTT. Residues: CASVPWEDTQYF.

The chain links TRBV7-2 to TRBJ1-1, with 7 bases identical to TRBD1. J was trimmed by 10 bases and V by 5 bases; bases with no gene match: 10. The CDR3 consists of 13 residues. The germline V gene encodes CDR1 SGHTA and CDR2 FQGNSA. As DNA, the CDR3 is TGTGCCAGCAGCCCGAGACAGGGTGATCGAGCTTTCTTT. Translated: CASSPRQGDRAFF. Full variable domain (missing parts from reference TRBV7-2 and TRBJ1-1): GAGVSQSPSNKVTEKGKDVELRCDPISGHTALYWYRQSLGQGLEFLIYFQGNSAPDKSGLPSDRFSAERTGGSVSTLTIQRTQQEDSAVYLCASSPRQGDRAFFGQGTRLTVV.

This clonotype was observed a handful of times. This chain links TRBV20-1 with TRBJ2-4, with 9 bases matching TRBD1. V gave up 3 bases and J gave up 13 bases; unmatched junction bases: 13. The CDR3 is made up of 14 amino acids. Germline V CDR1 and CDR2: DFQATT, SNEGSKA (reference sequence). DNA for the CDR3: TGCAGTGCTAGTTTGGGACAGGGTTCGCGGGAGCAGTACTTC. Translation gives CSASLGQGSREQYF.

This clonotype has a handful of counts. The chain carries TRBV30 and TRBJ1-1, with a weak D call TRBD1 (5 bases). Per germline, CDR1 GTSNPN and CDR2 SVGIG (reference sequence). V was cut by 0 bases and J by 4 bases, with 12 bases left in between. CDR3 size: 14 residues. CDR3 nucleotide sequence: TGTGCCTGGAGTGTACATTCGGGGCTCACTGAAGCTTTCTTT. It is translated as CAWSVHSGLTEAFF. Supplemented by reference TRBV30 and TRBJ1-1, the full variable domain reads SQTIHQWPATLVQPVGSPLSLECTVEGTSNPNLYWYRQAAGRGLQLLFYSVGIGQISSEVPQNLSASRPQDRQFILSSKKLLLSDSGFYLCAWSVHSGLTEAFFGQGTRLTVV.